The entry that follows covers one T cell receptor (beta chain) sequence. Its antigen is not identified. Primers included in the PCR were 60 Vbeta and 13 Jbeta primers. This table comes from immunoSEQ multiplex PCR, and its TCRdb copy is limited to in-frame clones, with some not included. The sample includes about 190,000 clones, 77% of them seen just once. The CDR3 runs to 17 residues. With 0 bases removed from V and 2 bases from J, the gap between germline ends came to 14 bases. The germline gives CDR1 LNHNV, CDR2 YYDKDF (reference sequence). This sample is part of a study of cytomegalovirus exposure and HLA in healthy donors. Findings and limits, study-wide: Rare TCR sequences predominated, though certain public TCRs were found in many donors.

The V and J genes are TRBV15 and TRBJ1-5; weak D call: TRBD1 (5 bases). The clonotype originates from a woman under 40 in good health and CMV-seropositive. The specimen was PBMCs. The CDR3 DNA reads as TGTGCCACCAGCAGAGATGAATGGAGGGACGGCAATCAGCCCCAGCATTTT. The encoded protein is CATSRDEWRDGNQPQHF.